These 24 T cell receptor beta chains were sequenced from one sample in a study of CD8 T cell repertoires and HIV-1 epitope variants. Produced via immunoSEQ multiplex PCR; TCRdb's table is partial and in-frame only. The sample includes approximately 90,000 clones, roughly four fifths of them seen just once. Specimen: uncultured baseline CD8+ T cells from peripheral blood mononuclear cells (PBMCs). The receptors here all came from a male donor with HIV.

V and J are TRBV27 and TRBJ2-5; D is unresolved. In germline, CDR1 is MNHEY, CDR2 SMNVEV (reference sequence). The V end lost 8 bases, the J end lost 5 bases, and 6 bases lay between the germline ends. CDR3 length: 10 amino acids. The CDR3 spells CASLGETQYF. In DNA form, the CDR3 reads TGTGCCAGCTTAGGGGAGACCCAGTACTTC.

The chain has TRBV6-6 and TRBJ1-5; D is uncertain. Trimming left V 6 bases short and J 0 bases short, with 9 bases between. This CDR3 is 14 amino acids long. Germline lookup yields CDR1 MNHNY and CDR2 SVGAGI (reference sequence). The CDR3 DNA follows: TGTGCCAGCAGCCGTGAAAATAGCAATCAGCCCCAGCATTTT. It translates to CASSRENSNQPQHF.

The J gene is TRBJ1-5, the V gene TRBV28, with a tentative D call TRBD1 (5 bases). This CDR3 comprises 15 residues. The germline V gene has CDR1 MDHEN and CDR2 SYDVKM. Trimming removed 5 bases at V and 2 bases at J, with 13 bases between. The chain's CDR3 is CASSPQVRGNQPQHF. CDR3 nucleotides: TGTGCCAGCAGTCCACAGGTCAGGGGCAATCAGCCCCAGCATTTT.

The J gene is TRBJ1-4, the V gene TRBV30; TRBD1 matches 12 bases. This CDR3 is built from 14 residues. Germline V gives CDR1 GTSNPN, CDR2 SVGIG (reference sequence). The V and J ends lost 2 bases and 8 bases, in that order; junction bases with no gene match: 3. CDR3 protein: CAWSRDRGREKLFF. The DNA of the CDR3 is TGTGCCTGGAGTCGGGACAGGGGGCGAGAAAAACTGTTTTTT.

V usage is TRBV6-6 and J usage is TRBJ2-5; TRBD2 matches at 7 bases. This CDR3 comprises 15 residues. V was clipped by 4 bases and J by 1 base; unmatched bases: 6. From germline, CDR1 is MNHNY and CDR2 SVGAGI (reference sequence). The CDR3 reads CASSFRDYPQETQYF. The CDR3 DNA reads TGTGCCAGCAGTTTCAGGGACTACCCCCAAGAGACCCAGTACTTC.

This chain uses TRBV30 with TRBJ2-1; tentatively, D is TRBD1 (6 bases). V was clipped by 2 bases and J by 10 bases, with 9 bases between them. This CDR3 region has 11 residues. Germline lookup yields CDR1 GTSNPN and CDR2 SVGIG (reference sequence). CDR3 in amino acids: CAWSPGTEQFF. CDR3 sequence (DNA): TGTGCCTGGAGTCCCGGGACAGAGCAGTTCTTC.

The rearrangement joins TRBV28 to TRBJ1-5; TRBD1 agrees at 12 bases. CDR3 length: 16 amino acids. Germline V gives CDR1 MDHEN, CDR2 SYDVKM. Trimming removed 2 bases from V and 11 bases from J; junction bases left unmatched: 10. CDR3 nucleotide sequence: TGTGCCAGCAGTTTAAGTGGGACAGGGGGCGCCTTGGCCCAGCATTTT. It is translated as CASSLSGTGGALAQHF.

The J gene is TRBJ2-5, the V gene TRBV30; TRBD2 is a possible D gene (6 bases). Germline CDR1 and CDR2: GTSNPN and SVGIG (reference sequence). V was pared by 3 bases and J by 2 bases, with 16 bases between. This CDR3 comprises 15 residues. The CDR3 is CAWSPASGGQETQYF. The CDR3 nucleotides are TGTGCCTGGAGCCCGGCGTCCGGGGGTCAAGAGACCCAGTACTTC.

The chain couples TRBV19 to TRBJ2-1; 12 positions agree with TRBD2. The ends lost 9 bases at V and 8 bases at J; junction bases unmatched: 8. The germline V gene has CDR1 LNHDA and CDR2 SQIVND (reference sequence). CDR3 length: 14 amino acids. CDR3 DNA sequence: TGTGCCAGCTCACTAGCGGGAGGTGTAGATGAGCAGTTCTTC. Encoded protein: CASSLAGGVDEQFF. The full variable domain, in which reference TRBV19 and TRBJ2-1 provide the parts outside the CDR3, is DGGITQSPKYLFRKEGQNVTLSCEQNLNHDAMYWYRQDPGQGLRLIYYSQIVNDFQKGDIAEGYSVSREKKESFPLTVTSAQKNPTAFYLCASSLAGGVDEQFFGPGTRLTVL.

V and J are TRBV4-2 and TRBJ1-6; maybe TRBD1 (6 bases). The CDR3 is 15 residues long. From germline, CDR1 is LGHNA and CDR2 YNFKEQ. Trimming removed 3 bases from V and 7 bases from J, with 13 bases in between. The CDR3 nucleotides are TGTGCCAGCAGCCAGGGAAGACAGGAGAATTCACCCCTCCACTTT. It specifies CASSQGRQENSPLHF.

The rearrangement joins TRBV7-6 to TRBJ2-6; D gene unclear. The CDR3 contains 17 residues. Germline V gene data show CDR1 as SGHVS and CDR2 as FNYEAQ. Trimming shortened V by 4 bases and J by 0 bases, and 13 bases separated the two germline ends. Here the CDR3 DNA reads TGTGCCAGCAGCTCCCTCGCCAGGAACTCTGGGGCCAACGTCCTGACTTTC. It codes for CASSSLARNSGANVLTF.

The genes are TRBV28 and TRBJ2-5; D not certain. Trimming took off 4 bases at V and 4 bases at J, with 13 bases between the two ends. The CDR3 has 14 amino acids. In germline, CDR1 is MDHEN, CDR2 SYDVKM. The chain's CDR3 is CASSSTTDRETQYF. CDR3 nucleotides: TGTGCCAGCAGTTCGACGACGGACCGAGAGACCCAGTACTTC. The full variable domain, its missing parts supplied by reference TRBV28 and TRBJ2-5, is DVKVTQSSRYLVKRTGEKVFLECVQDMDHENMFWYRQDPGLGLRLIYFSYDVKMKEKGDIPEGYSVSREKKERFSLILESASTNQTSMYLCASSSTTDRETQYFGPGTRLLVL.

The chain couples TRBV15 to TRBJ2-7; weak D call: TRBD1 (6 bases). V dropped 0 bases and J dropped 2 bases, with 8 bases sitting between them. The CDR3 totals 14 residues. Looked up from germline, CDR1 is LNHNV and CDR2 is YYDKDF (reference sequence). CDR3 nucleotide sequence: TGTGCCACCAGCAGAGATCAGGGGCCCTACGAGCAGTACTTC. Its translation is CATSRDQGPYEQYF.

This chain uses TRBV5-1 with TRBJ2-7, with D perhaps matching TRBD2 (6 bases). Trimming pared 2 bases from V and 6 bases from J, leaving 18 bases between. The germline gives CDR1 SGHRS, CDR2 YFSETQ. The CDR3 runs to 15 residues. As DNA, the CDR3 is TGCGCCAGCAGCTTAGGAGGGACCCAGGGTAGCGAGCAGTACTTC. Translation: CASSLGGTQGSEQYF.

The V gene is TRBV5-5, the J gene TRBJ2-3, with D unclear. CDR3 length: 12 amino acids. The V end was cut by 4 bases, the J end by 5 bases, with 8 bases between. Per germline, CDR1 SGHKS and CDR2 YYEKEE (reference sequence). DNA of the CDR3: TGTGCCAGCAGCCTCGTACAAGATACGCAGTATTTT. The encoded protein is CASSLVQDTQYF.

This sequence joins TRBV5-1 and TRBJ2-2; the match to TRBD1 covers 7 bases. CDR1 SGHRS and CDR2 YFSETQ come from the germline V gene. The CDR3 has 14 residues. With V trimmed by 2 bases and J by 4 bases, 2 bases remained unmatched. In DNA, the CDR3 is TGCGCCAGCAGCTTTTCAGGGGGCACCGGGGAGCTGTTTTTT. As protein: CASSFSGGTGELFF.

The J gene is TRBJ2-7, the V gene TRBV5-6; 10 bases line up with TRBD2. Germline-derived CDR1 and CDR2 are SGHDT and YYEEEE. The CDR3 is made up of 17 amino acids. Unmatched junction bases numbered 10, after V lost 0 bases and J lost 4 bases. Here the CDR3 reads CASSLEPGLATGYEQYF. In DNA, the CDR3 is TGTGCCAGCAGCTTGGAGCCGGGACTAGCGACCGGGTACGAGCAGTACTTC.

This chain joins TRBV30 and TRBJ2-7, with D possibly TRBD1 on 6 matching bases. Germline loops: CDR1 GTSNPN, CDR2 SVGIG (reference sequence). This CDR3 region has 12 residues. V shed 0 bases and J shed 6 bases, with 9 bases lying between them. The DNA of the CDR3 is TGTGCCTGGAGTGTAGGGGGACCCGAGCAGTACTTC. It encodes CAWSVGGPEQYF.

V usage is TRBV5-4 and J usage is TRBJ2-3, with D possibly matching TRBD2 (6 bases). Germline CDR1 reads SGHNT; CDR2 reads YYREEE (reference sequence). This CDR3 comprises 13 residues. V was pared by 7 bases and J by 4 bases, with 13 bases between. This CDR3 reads CASEKTGADTQYF. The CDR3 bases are TGTGCCAGCGAAAAAACGGGGGCAGATACGCAGTATTTT.

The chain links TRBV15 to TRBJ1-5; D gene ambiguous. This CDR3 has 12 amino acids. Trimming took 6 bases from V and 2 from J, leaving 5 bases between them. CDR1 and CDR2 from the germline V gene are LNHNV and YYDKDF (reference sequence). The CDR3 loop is CATRHGNQPQHF. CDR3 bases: TGTGCCACCAGACATGGCAATCAGCCCCAGCATTTT.

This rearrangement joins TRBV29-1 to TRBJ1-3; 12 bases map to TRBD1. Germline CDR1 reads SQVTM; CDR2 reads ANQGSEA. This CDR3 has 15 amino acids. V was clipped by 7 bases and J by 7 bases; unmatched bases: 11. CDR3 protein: CSGGTGGLWDNTIYF. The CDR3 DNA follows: TGCAGCGGCGGGACAGGGGGCCTCTGGGACAACACCATATATTTT.

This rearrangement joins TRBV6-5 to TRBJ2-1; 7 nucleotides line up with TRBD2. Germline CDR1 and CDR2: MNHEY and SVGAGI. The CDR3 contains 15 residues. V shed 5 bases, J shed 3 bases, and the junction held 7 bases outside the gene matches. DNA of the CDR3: TGTGCCAGCAGTCCACGACGCGGGAGCTACAATGAGCAGTTCTTC. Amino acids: CASSPRRGSYNEQFF.

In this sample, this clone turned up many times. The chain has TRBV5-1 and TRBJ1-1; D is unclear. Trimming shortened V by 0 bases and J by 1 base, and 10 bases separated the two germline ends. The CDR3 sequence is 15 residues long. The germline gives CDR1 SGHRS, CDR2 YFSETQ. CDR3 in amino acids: CASSLEGRTNTEAFF. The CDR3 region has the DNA TGCGCCAGCAGCTTGGAGGGAAGAACGAACACTGAAGCTTTCTTT.

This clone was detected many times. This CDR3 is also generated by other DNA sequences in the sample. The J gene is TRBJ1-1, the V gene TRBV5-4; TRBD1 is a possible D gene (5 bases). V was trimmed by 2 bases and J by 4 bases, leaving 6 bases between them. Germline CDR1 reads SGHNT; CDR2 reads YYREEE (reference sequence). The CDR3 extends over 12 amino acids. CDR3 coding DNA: TGTGCCAGCAGCTTCGGGGGCACTGAAGCTTTCTTT. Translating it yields CASSFGGTEAFF.